The rows below give T cell receptor beta chains drawn from one sample of a study of T cell changes during pregnancy in multiple sclerosis. Method: immunoSEQ multiplex PCR; TCRdb's copy keeps in-frame clones and lacks some. The sample lists tens of thousands of clones, roughly 90% seen once, with around 3.3% in the top ten. The material was peripheral blood, obtained in the first trimester of pregnancy. The origin of the receptors is a female donor in good health, enrolled as a control in a pregnancy study. The CDR3 runs from the conserved cysteine through the conserved F or W. The D gene is left open where the match is weak. Not all rows give a size; the values are once, few, many and, for expanded clones, a class.

V: TRBV19; D: TRBD2; J: TRBJ2-3; size: NA; CDR3: CASSAPSGLAGADTQYF; DNA: TGTGCCAGTAGTGCTCCATCTGGACTAGCGGGAGCAGATACGCAGTATTTT
V: TRBV27; D: NA; J: TRBJ2-1; size: NA; CDR3: CASSLLQAHEQFF; DNA: TGTGCCAGCAGTTTATTACAGGCCCATGAGCAGTTCTTC
V: TRBV5-1; D: TRBD1; J: TRBJ1-5; size: NA; CDR3: CASSLVPGGAGQPQHF; DNA: TGCGCCAGCAGCTTGGTTCCAGGGGGCGCGGGACAGCCCCAGCATTTT
V: TRBV18; D: TRBD2; J: TRBJ2-2; size: NA; CDR3: CASSPRLAGASNTGELFF; DNA: TGTGCCAGCTCACCAAGGCTAGCGGGGGCCTCGAACACCGGGGAGCTGTTTTTT
V: TRBV5-4; D: NA; J: TRBJ1-1; size: NA; CDR3: CASGSMRNTEAFF; DNA: TGTGCCAGCGGCTCCATGAGAAACACTGAAGCTTTCTTT
V: TRBV6-1; D: NA; J: TRBJ2-5; size: NA; CDR3: CASSESVAGSAVRETQYF; DNA: TGTGCCAGCAGTGAATCGGTGGCGGGGTCGGCCGTGAGAGAGACCCAGTACTTC
V: TRBV9; D: NA; J: TRBJ2-1; size: few; CDR3: CASSVDYPGRTSGDEQFF; DNA: TGTGCCAGCAGCGTAGATTACCCAGGCCGTACCTCGGGGGATGAGCAGTTCTTC
V: TRBV19; D: TRBD1; J: TRBJ1-1; size: NA; CDR3: CASSIDRGAWNTEAFF; DNA: TGTGCCAGTAGTATCGACAGGGGGGCTTGGAACACTGAAGCTTTCTTT
V: TRBV4-1; D: NA; J: TRBJ2-3; size: NA; CDR3: CASTEGISTDTQYF; DNA: TGCGCCAGCACAGAGGGTATTAGCACAGATACGCAGTATTTT
V: TRBV4-2; D: TRBD1; J: TRBJ2-7; size: NA; CDR3: CASSQQDREEQYF; DNA: TGTGCCAGCAGCCAACAAGACAGGGAGGAGCAGTACTTC
V: TRBV29-1; D: NA; J: TRBJ2-1; size: few; CDR3: CSVEVRGRVTPNEQFF; DNA: TGCAGCGTTGAGGTACGCGGTCGGGTAACCCCCAATGAGCAGTTCTTC
V: TRBV30; D: NA; J: TRBJ1-2; size: NA; CDR3: CAWRPGLGYGYTF; DNA: TGTGCCTGGAGGCCCGGCCTAGGCTATGGCTACACCTTC
V: TRBV2; D: NA; J: TRBJ2-7; size: medium-sized; CDR3: CASSSQGKEQYF; DNA: TGTGCCAGCAGTTCCCAGGGGAAAGAGCAGTACTTC
V: TRBV30; D: NA; J: TRBJ1-3; size: NA; CDR3: CAWSVDRGNTIYF; DNA: TGTGCCTGGAGTGTAGACAGGGGAAACACCATATATTTT
V: TRBV10-3; D: NA; J: TRBJ1-2; size: NA; CDR3: CAISESWEDGYTF; DNA: TGTGCCATCAGTGAGTCGTGGGAGGATGGCTACACCTTC
V: TRBV4-3; D: TRBD1; J: TRBJ1-1; size: NA; CDR3: CASSLGTANTEAFF; DNA: TGCGCCAGCAGCCTAGGGACAGCGAACACTGAAGCTTTCTTT
V: TRBV15; D: NA; J: TRBJ1-2; size: NA; CDR3: CATSRARQYGYTF; DNA: TGTGCCACCAGCAGAGCTAGACAGTACGGCTACACCTTC
V: TRBV5-4; D: NA; J: TRBJ2-1; size: NA; CDR3: CASSFQVDNYNEQFF; DNA: TGTGCCAGCAGCTTCCAGGTGGATAACTACAATGAGCAGTTCTTC
V: TRBV19; D: TRBD2; J: TRBJ2-1; size: NA; CDR3: CASSIMRERQQFF; DNA: TGTGCCAGTAGTATAATGCGGGAGAGGCAACAGTTCTTC
V: TRBV7-3; D: NA; J: TRBJ2-1; size: NA; CDR3: CASSWDSTTYNEQFF; DNA: TGTGCCAGCAGCTGGGACTCCACTACCTACAATGAGCAGTTCTTC
V: TRBV7-2; D: TRBD2; J: TRBJ2-5; size: NA; CDR3: CASSPRTSGKETQYF; DNA: TGTGCCAGCAGCCCCAGGACTAGCGGGAAAGAGACCCAGTACTTC
V: TRBV28; D: NA; J: TRBJ2-3; size: NA; CDR3: CASAPPMRDTQYF; DNA: TGTGCCAGCGCCCCCCCGATGAGAGATACGCAGTATTTT
V: TRBV6-6; D: NA; J: TRBJ2-7; size: NA; CDR3: CASRYPGIQYSYEQYF; DNA: TGTGCCAGCCGCTATCCCGGGATCCAATACTCCTACGAGCAGTACTTC
V: TRBV20-1; D: NA; J: TRBJ1-1; size: NA; CDR3: CSASINTEAFF; DNA: TGCAGTGCTAGTATTAACACTGAAGCTTTCTTT
V: TRBV6-1; D: NA; J: TRBJ2-7; size: NA; CDR3: CASSEALQENRYEQYF; DNA: TGTGCCAGCAGTGAAGCGCTTCAAGAGAACAGATACGAGCAGTACTTC
V: TRBV7-2; D: TRBD1; J: TRBJ1-4; size: NA; CDR3: CAGSDRQGGTNEKLFF; DNA: TGTGCCGGCAGCGACCGACAGGGGGGAACTAATGAAAAACTGTTTTTT
V: TRBV11-2; D: TRBD2; J: TRBJ2-1; size: NA; CDR3: CASSQLAGGRSEQFF; DNA: TGTGCCAGCAGCCAGCTAGCGGGGGGGCGGAGTGAGCAGTTCTTC
V: TRBV7-6; D: NA; J: TRBJ1-6; size: NA; CDR3: CASSLSGGRSPLHF; DNA: TGTGCCAGCAGCTTGTCGGGGGGCAGATCACCCCTCCACTTT
V: TRBV5-6; D: NA; J: TRBJ2-6; size: NA; CDR3: CASSFRDGTGANVLTF; DNA: TGTGCCAGCAGCTTCAGGGATGGGACTGGGGCCAACGTCCTGACTTTC
V: TRBV29-1; D: NA; J: TRBJ2-7; size: NA; CDR3: CSVERAGEQYF; DNA: TGCAGCGTTGAGAGGGCGGGGGAGCAGTACTTC
V: TRBV11-2; D: NA; J: TRBJ1-4; size: NA; CDR3: CASSHFKGRGEKLFF; DNA: TGTGCCAGCAGCCACTTCAAGGGGCGGGGTGAAAAACTGTTTTTT
V: TRBV18; D: TRBD1; J: TRBJ2-1; size: NA; CDR3: CASSPDRERIF; DNA: TGTGCCAGCTCACCGGACAGGGAGCGGATCTTC
V: TRBV7-9; D: TRBD2; J: TRBJ2-4; size: NA; CDR3: CASSLASGDKNIQYF; DNA: TGTGCCAGCAGTTTGGCTAGCGGGGACAAAAACATTCAGTACTTC
V: TRBV25-1; D: NA; J: TRBJ2-7; size: NA; CDR3: CASSETHDYEQYF; DNA: TGTGCCAGCAGTGAAACTCACGACTACGAGCAGTACTTC
V: TRBV12-5; D: TRBD2; J: TRBJ2-1; size: once; CDR3: CASGFSPMTSGMANEQFF; DNA: TGTGCTAGTGGTTTCTCCCCGATGACTAGCGGGATGGCCAATGAGCAGTTCTTC
V: TRBV5-6; D: TRBD1; J: TRBJ1-1; size: NA; CDR3: CASSPGQGGTEAFF; DNA: TGTGCCAGCAGCCCCGGACAGGGGGGAACTGAAGCTTTCTTT
V: TRBV29-1; D: TRBD2; J: TRBJ2-1; size: once; CDR3: CSVDYSGGYNEQFF; DNA: TGCAGCGTTGATTATAGCGGGGGCTACAATGAGCAGTTCTTC
V: TRBV7-2; D: NA; J: TRBJ2-7; size: NA; CDR3: CASSLQSYEQYF; DNA: TGTGCCAGCAGCTTGCAGTCCTACGAGCAGTACTTC
V: TRBV27; D: TRBD1; J: TRBJ2-1; size: NA; CDR3: CASTQGARNEQFF; DNA: TGTGCCAGCACGCAGGGGGCACGCAATGAGCAGTTCTTC
V: TRBV7-2; D: NA; J: TRBJ1-2; size: NA; CDR3: CASSYQTGGYGYTF; DNA: TGTGCCAGCAGCTACCAGACAGGTGGCTATGGCTACACCTTC
V: TRBV2; D: TRBD1; J: TRBJ1-5; size: NA; CDR3: CASSPAGGLNQPQHF; DNA: TGTGCCAGCAGCCCCGCAGGGGGCCTCAATCAGCCCCAGCATTTT
V: TRBV6-4; D: TRBD1; J: TRBJ2-1; size: NA; CDR3: CASSENTGTGGLGEQFF; DNA: TGTGCCAGCAGTGAAAACACCGGGACAGGGGGCTTGGGTGAGCAGTTCTTC
V: TRBV7-2; D: NA; J: TRBJ2-5; size: NA; CDR3: CASSPVFSQETQYF; DNA: TGTGCCAGCAGCCCCGTATTTTCCCAAGAGACCCAGTACTTC
V: TRBV10-3; D: NA; J: TRBJ1-4; size: NA; CDR3: CAISESGRSDEKLFF; DNA: TGTGCCATCAGTGAGTCGGGGCGCTCCGATGAAAAACTGTTTTTT
V: TRBV19; D: NA; J: TRBJ1-5; size: NA; CDR3: CASSTLGQGAGQPQHF; DNA: TGTGCCAGTAGTACTCTGGGGCAGGGTGCCGGTCAGCCCCAGCATTTT